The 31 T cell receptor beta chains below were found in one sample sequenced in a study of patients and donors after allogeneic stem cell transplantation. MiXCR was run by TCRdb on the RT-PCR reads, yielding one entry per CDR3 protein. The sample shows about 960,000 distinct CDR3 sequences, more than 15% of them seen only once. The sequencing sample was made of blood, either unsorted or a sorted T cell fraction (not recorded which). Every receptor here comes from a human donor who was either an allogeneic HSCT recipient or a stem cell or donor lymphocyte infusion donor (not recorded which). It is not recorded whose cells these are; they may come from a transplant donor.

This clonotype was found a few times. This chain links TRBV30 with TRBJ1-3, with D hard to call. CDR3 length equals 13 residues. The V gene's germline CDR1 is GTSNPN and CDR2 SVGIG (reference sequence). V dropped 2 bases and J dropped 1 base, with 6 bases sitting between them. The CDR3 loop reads CAWSSVSGNTIYF. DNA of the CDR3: TGTGCCTGGAGTTCAGTGTCTGGAAACACCATATATTTT.

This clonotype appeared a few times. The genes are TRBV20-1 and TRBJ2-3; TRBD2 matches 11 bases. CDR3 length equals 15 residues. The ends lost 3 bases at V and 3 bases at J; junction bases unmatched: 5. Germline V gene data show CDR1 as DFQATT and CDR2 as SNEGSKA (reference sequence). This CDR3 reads CSARKPSGRTDTQYF. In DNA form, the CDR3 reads TGCAGTGCTAGGAAGCCTAGCGGGAGGACAGATACGCAGTATTTT.

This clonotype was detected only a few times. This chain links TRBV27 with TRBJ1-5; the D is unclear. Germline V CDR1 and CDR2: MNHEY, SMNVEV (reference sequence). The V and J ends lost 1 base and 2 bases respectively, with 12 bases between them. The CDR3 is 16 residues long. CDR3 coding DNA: TGTGCCAGCAGTTTATTCGGCAGTCGGGGCAATCAGCCCCAGCATTTT. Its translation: CASSLFGSRGNQPQHF.

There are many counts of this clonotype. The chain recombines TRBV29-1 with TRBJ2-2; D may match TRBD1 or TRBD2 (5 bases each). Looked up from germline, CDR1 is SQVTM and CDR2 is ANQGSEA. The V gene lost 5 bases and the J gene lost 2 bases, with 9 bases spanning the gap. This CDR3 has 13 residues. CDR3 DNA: TGCAGCGTTAAGGGACCCAACACCGGGGAGCTGTTTTTT. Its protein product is CSVKGPNTGELFF.

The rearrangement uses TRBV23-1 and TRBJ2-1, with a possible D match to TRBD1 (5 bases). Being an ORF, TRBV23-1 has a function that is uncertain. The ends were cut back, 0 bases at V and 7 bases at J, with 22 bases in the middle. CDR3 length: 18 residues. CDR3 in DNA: TGCGCCAGCAGTCAATCTGGGCAGGGTACGGTGATAAGGAATGAGCAGTTCTTC. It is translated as CASSQSGQGTVIRNEQFF.

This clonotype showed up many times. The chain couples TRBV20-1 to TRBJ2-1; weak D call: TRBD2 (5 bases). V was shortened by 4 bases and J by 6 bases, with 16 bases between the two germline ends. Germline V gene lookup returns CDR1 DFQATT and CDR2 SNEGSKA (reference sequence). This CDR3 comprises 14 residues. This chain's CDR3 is CSATRDGRGNEQFF. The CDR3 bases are TGCAGTGCTACCCGGGATGGGCGAGGCAATGAGCAGTTCTTC.

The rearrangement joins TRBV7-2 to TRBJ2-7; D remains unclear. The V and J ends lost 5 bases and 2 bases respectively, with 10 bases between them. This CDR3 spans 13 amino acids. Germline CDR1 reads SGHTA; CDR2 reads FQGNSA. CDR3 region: CASSTQTTYEQYF. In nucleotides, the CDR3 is TGTGCCAGCAGCACCCAGACCACCTACGAGCAGTACTTC. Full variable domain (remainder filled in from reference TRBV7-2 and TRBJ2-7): GAGVSQSPSNKVTEKGKDVELRCDPISGHTALYWYRQSLGQGLEFLIYFQGNSAPDKSGLPSDRFSAERTGGSVSTLTIQRTQQEDSAVYLCASSTQTTYEQYFGPGTRLTVT.

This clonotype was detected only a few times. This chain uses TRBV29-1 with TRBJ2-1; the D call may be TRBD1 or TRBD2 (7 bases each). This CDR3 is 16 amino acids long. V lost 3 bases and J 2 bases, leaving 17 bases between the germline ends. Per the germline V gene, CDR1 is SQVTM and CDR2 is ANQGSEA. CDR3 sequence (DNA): TGCAGCGTTGACGGGAGAGGGAGGGGGCCCTACAATGAGCAGTTCTTC. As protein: CSVDGRGRGPYNEQFF.

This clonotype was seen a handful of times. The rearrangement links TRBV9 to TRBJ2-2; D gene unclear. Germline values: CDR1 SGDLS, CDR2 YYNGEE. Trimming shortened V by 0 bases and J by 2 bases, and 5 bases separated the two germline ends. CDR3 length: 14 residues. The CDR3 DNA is TGTGCCAGCAGCGTAGGGCTAAACACCGGGGAGCTGTTTTTT. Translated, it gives CASSVGLNTGELFF.

The CDR3 loop is CASSPDRGGGEKLFF. CDR3 nucleotide sequence: TGTGCCAGCAGCCCAGACAGGGGAGGTGGGGAAAAACTGTTTTTT. The rearrangement joins TRBV12-3 or TRBV12-4 to TRBJ1-4; TRBD1 matches 8 bases. The CDR3 consists of 15 residues. V was pared by 6 bases and J by 8 bases, with 11 bases of the junction left unmatched.

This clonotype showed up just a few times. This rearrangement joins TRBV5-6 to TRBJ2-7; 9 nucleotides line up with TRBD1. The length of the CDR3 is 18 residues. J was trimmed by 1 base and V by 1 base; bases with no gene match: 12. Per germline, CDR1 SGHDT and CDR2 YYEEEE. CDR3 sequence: CASSLPGTGRSVSYEQYF. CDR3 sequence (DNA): TGTGCCAGCAGCTTGCCGGGGACAGGGAGGTCTGTGTCCTACGAGCAGTACTTC.

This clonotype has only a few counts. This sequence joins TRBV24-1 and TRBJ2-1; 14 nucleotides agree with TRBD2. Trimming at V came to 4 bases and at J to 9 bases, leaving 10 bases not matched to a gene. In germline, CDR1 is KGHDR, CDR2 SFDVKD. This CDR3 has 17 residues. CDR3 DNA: TGTGCCACCAGTGACCCCCGACTAGCGGGGGGGCCCGGTGAGCAGTTCTTC. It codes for CATSDPRLAGGPGEQFF.

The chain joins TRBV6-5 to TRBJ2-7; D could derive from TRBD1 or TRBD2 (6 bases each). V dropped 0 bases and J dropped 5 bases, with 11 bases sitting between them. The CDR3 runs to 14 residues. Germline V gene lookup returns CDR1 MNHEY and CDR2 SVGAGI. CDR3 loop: CASSYSRGGHEQYF. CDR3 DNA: TGTGCCAGCAGTTACTCGAGAGGGGGGCACGAGCAGTACTTC.

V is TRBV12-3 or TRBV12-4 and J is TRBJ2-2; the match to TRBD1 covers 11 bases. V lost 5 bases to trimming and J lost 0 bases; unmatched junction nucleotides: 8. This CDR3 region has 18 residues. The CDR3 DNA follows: TGTGCCAGCAGTCCCGGACAGGGGGCGGTTCCGAACACCGGGGAGCTGTTTTTT. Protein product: CASSPGQGAVPNTGELFF.

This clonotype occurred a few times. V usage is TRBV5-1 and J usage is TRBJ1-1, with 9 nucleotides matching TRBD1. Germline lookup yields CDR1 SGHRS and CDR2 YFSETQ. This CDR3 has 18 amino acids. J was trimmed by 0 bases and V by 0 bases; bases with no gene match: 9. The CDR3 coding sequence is TGCGCCAGCAGCTTGGGGAGCACAGGGGGCAGCATGAACACTGAAGCTTTCTTT. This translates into CASSLGSTGGSMNTEAFF.

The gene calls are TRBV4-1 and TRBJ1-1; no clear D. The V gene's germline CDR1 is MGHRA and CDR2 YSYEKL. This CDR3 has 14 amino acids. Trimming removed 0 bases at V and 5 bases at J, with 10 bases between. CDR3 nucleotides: TGCGCCAGCAGCCAAGACCAGATCTGGACTGAAGCTTTCTTT. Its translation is CASSQDQIWTEAFF.

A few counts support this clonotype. The CDR3 sequence: CASSYSTLAGTIDTQYF. The CDR3 DNA sequence: TGTGCCAGCAGTTACTCCACACTAGCGGGAACAATAGATACGCAGTATTTT. The chain links TRBV6-5 to TRBJ2-3; 10 bases line up with TRBD2. J lost 5 bases, V lost 0 bases, and 8 bases had no gene match. The CDR3 extends over 17 amino acids. The germline gives CDR1 MNHEY, CDR2 SVGAGI.

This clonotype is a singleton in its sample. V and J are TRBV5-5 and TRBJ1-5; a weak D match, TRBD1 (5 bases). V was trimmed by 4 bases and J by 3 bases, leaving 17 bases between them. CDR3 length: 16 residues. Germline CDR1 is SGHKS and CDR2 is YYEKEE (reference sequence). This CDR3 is CASSPRPGPDNQPQHF. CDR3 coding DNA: TGTGCCAGCAGCCCCCGTCCAGGGCCCGACAATCAGCCCCAGCATTTT.

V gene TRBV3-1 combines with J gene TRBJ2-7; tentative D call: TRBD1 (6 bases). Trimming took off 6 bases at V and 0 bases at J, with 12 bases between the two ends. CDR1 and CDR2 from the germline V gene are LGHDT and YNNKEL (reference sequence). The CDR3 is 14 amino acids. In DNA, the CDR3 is TGTGCCAGCAGTGAGGACAGTCGCTCCTACGAGCAGTACTTC. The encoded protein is CASSEDSRSYEQYF.

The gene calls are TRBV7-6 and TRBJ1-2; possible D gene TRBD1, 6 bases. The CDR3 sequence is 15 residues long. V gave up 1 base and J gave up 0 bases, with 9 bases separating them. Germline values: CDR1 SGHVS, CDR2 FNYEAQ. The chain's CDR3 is CASSLGTAPNYGYTF. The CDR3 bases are TGTGCCAGCAGCTTAGGGACAGCTCCTAACTATGGCTACACCTTC.

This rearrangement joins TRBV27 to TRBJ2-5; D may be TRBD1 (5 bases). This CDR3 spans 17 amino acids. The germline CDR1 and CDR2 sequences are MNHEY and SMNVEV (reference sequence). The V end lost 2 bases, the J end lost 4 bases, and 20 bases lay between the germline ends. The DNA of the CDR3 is TGTGCCAGCAGTTTAACATCGACAGCCTTCACGGGAGAGACCCAGTACTTC. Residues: CASSLTSTAFTGETQYF.

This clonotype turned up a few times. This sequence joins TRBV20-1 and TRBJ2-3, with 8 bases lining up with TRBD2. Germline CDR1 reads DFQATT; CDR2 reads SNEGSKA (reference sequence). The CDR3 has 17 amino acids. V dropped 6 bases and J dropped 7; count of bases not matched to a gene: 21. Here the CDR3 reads CSARSPQVAGGRNTQYF. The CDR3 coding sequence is TGCAGTGCCAGAAGCCCCCAGGTTGCGGGGGGTAGGAATACGCAGTATTTT.

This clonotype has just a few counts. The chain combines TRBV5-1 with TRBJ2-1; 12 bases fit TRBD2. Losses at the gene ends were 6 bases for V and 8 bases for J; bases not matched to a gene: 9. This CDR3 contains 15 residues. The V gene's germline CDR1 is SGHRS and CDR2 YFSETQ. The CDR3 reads CASTPGASGGDEQFF. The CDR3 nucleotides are TGCGCCAGCACCCCTGGGGCTAGCGGGGGGGATGAGCAGTTCTTC.

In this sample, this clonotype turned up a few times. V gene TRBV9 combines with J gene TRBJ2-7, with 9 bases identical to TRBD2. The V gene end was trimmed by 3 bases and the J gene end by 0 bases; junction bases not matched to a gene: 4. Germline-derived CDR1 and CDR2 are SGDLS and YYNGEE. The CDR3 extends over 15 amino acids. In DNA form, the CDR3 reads TGTGCCAGCAGCGCCCGACTAGCGGACTCCTACGAGCAGTACTTC. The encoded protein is CASSARLADSYEQYF.

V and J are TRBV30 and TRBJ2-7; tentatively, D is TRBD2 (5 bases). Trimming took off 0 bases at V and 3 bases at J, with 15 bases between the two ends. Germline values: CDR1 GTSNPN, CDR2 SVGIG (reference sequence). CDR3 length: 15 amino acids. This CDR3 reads CAWSVRGGKSYEQYF. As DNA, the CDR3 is TGTGCCTGGAGTGTACGTGGAGGTAAAAGCTACGAGCAGTACTTC.

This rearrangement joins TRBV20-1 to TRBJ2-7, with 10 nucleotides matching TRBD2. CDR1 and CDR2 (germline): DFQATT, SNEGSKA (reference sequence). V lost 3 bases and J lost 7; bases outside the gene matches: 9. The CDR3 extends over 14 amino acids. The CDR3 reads CSASPSGGDWEQYF. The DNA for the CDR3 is TGCAGTGCTAGTCCCAGCGGGGGGGATTGGGAGCAGTACTTC.

The CDR3 region is CATRLAGSDEQFF. As DNA, the CDR3 is TGTGCCACCCGCCTAGCGGGGTCGGATGAGCAGTTCTTC. The chain carries TRBV15 and TRBJ2-1; 9 nucleotides match TRBD2. Losses at the gene ends were 8 bases for V and 8 bases for J; bases not matched to a gene: 7. Germline V lookup: CDR1 LNHNV, CDR2 YYDKDF (reference sequence). CDR3 size: 13 residues. The full variable domain, completed using reference TRBV15 and TRBJ2-1, is DAMVIQNPRYQVTQFGKPVTLSCSQTLNHNVMYWYQQKSSQAPKLLFHYYDKDFNNEADTPDNFQSRRPNTSFCFLDIRSPGLGDTAMYLCATRLAGSDEQFFGPGTRLTVL.

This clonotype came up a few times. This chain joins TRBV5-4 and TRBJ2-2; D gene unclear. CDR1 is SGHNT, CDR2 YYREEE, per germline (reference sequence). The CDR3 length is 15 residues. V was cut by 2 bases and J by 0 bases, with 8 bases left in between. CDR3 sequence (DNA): TGTGCCAGCAGCTTACAAAGCGCGAACACCGGGGAGCTGTTTTTT. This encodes CASSLQSANTGELFF.

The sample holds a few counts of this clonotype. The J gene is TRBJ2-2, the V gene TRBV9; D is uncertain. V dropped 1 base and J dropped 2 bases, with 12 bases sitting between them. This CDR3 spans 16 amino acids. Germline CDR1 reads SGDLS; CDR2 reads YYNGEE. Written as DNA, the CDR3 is TGTGCCAGCAGCGTAAGTGGCAGGATAAACACCGGGGAGCTGTTTTTT. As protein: CASSVSGRINTGELFF.

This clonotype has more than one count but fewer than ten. The CDR3 loop is CASSLGWDRHSSGANVLTF. Written as DNA, the CDR3 is TGTGCCAGCAGCTTGGGGTGGGACAGGCATTCCTCTGGGGCCAACGTCCTGACTTTC. The J gene is TRBJ2-6, the V gene TRBV5-6; TRBD1 aligns across 8 bases. The germline V gene has CDR1 SGHDT and CDR2 YYEEEE. The CDR3 runs 19 residues. Losses at the gene ends were 0 bases for V and 0 bases for J; bases not matched to a gene: 8.

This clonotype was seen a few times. CDR3 nucleotides: TGCGCCAGCAGCCCGAGGGGTAGTGCAACTAATGAAAAACTGTTTTTT. Residues: CASSPRGSATNEKLFF. The gene calls are TRBV5-1 and TRBJ1-4, with a possible D match to TRBD1 (5 bases). Germline-derived CDR1 and CDR2 are SGHRS and YFSETQ. CDR3 size: 16 residues. The V end lost 4 bases, the J end lost 0 bases, and 13 bases lay between the germline ends.